Listed below are T cell receptor beta chains from one sample, sequenced in a study of T-cell reconstitution after alpha-beta-depleted transplantation in children. A single record per CDR3 protein comes from TCRdb applying MiXCR to the PCR reads. The sample has about 230,000 distinct CDR3 sequences, roughly a tenth seen once. The sequenced sample was PBMCs, obtained before TCRalphabeta/CD19-depleted stem cell transplant. The source is a child under two years old with acute myeloid leukemia, due to receive a stem cell transplant. The CDR3 runs from the conserved cysteine through the conserved F or W. Fields, in order: D gene, V gene, CDR3 length, J gene, clone size, CDR3 protein, CDR3 DNA. D genes are given only for firm matches. Expanded clones get a size class; other rows say once, few or many, or leave the size out.

>NA|TRBV10-3|13|TRBJ2-1|many
CAISEFGSRSQFF
TGTGCCATCAGTGAGTTTGGGAGCAGATCGCAGTTCTTC
>NA|TRBV24-1|12|TRBJ2-1|many
CATSVPDGWQFF
TGTGCCACCAGTGTTCCGGACGGGTGGCAGTTCTTC
>NA|TRBV28|13|TRBJ1-1|NA
CASVQEMNTEAFF
TGTGCCAGCGTGCAAGAGATGAACACTGAAGCTTTCTTT
>NA|TRBV6-5|11|TRBJ2-2|many
CASSYRGELFF
TGTGCCAGCAGCTATCGCGGGGAGCTGTTTTTT
>TRBD1|TRBV5-1|15|TRBJ1-4|many
CASSLAGQGGEKLFF
TGCGCCAGCAGCTTGGCGGGACAGGGTGGCGAAAAACTGTTTTTT
>NA|TRBV7-7|14|TRBJ2-1|NA
CGSSISGTYNEQFF
TGTGGCAGCAGCATATCCGGGACCTACAATGAGCAGTTCTTC
>TRBD2|TRBV27|14|TRBJ2-7|many
CASSWGGSLYEQYF
TGTGCCAGCAGTTGGGGAGGGAGTCTTTACGAGCAGTACTTC
>TRBD1|TRBV6-4|17|TRBJ2-6|NA
CASSIQTGGSWANVLTF
TGTGCCAGCAGTATCCAGACAGGGGGCTCTTGGGCCAACGTCCTGACTTTC
>TRBD2|TRBV28|15|TRBJ2-3|many
CASSSGLAGTDTQYF
TGTGCCAGCAGCTCCGGACTAGCGGGCACAGATACGCAGTATTTT
>NA|TRBV7-3|13|TRBJ2-3|many
CASSLQGSDTQYF
TGTGCCAGCAGCCTCCAGGGATCTGATACGCAGTATTTT
>NA|TRBV20-1|15|TRBJ1-5|many
CSAPGLGGGSQPQHF
TGCAGTGCCCCCGGGTTAGGGGGTGGAAGTCAGCCCCAGCATTTT
>NA|TRBV12-5|13|TRBJ2-5|many
CASGLHSQETQYF
TGTGCTAGTGGTTTACACAGTCAAGAGACCCAGTACTTC
>TRBD1|TRBV12-3/TRBV12-4|15|TRBJ1-3|few
CASSHHRGSGNTIYF
TGTGCCAGCAGCCACCACAGGGGCTCTGGAAACACCATATATTTT
>NA|TRBV3-1|14|TRBJ1-3|many
CASSPRESGNTIYF
TGTGCCAGCAGCCCCCGAGAGTCTGGAAACACCATATATTTT
>TRBD1|TRBV29-1|12|TRBJ1-1|many
CSASDRGSEAFF
TGCAGCGCGTCTGACAGGGGCTCTGAAGCTTTCTTT
>NA|TRBV27|15|TRBJ1-1|many
CASSSGGGGYTEAFF
TGTGCCAGCAGTTCCGGTGGAGGGGGTTACACTGAAGCTTTCTTT
>NA|TRBV7-3|13|TRBJ1-1|many
CASSTGQITEAFF
TGTGCCAGCAGTACCGGGCAGATAACTGAAGCTTTCTTT
>NA|TRBV10-3|11|TRBJ1-2|many
CAISGRGGYTF
TGTGCCATCAGTGGCAGGGGTGGCTACACCTTC
>TRBD1|TRBV12-3/TRBV12-4|18|TRBJ2-6|many
CASSLFGDRGSGANVLTF
TGTGCCAGCAGCCTCTTCGGGGACAGGGGGTCCGGGGCCAACGTCCTGACTTTC
>TRBD2|TRBV5-1|16|TRBJ2-1|few
CASSFLAGVSYNEQFF
TGCGCCAGCAGCTTTCTAGCGGGGGTCTCCTACAATGAGCAGTTCTTC
>NA|TRBV18|12|TRBJ2-1|many
CASSARTGEQFF
TGTGCCAGCTCAGCAAGGACGGGCGAGCAGTTCTTC
>NA|TRBV7-9|13|TRBJ2-1|few
CASMGPQGNEQFF
TGTGCCAGCATGGGGCCCCAGGGAAATGAGCAGTTCTTC
>NA|TRBV20-1|13|TRBJ1-2|many
CSARDGVIYGYTF
TGCAGTGCTAGAGATGGGGTTATCTATGGCTACACCTTC
>TRBD2|TRBV20-1|17|TRBJ2-1|many
CSAPSPSGGSSYNEQFF
TGCAGTGCTCCTAGTCCTAGCGGGGGAAGCTCCTACAATGAGCAGTTCTTC
>TRBD1|TRBV11-3|14|TRBJ2-5|many
CASSPRDRSGAQYF
TGTGCCAGCAGCCCGAGGGACAGGTCAGGAGCCCAGTACTTC
>NA|TRBV5-1|15|TRBJ2-7|many
CASSLQRSDYYEQYF
TGCGCCAGCAGCTTGCAGAGGTCAGATTACTACGAGCAGTACTTC
>NA|TRBV7-8|15|TRBJ1-6|many
CASSLSPDDNSPLHF
TGTGCCAGCAGCTTAAGTCCCGACGATAATTCACCCCTCCACTTT
>TRBD1|TRBV7-2|14|TRBJ2-7|few
CASSLGTGEHEQYF
TGTGCCAGCAGCTTAGGGACAGGGGAGCACGAGCAGTACTTC
>TRBD1|TRBV7-2|14|TRBJ2-7|many
CASTPGTGSYEQYF
TGTGCCAGCACCCCAGGGACAGGGTCCTACGAGCAGTACTTC
>NA|TRBV5-1|13|TRBJ2-3|many
CASRGQSTDTQYF
TGCGCCAGCAGAGGCCAGAGCACAGATACGCAGTATTTT
>NA|TRBV5-1|15|TRBJ1-1|many
CASSLEDSQNTEAFF
TGCGCCAGCAGCTTGGAGGACAGTCAGAACACTGAAGCTTTCTTT
>NA|TRBV7-8|15|TRBJ2-1|few
CASSPRLGRVGEQFF
TGTGCCAGCAGCCCAAGACTAGGTAGGGTAGGTGAGCAGTTCTTC
>NA|TRBV25-1|13|TRBJ1-5|many
CASSERGWQPQHF
TGTGCCAGCAGTGAAAGGGGGTGGCAGCCCCAGCATTTT
>NA|TRBV29-1|15|TRBJ2-1|many
CSAETEQSSYNEQFF
TGCAGCGCCGAGACCGAACAGAGCTCCTACAATGAGCAGTTCTTC
>TRBD1|TRBV19|16|TRBJ2-1|NA
CASSRLTQDRGNEQFF
TGTGCCAGTAGTCGTCTTACGCAGGACAGGGGGAATGAGCAGTTCTTC
>TRBD1|TRBV7-2|15|TRBJ2-1|many
CASSSDRGSHNEQFF
TGTGCCAGCAGCTCGGACAGGGGGTCCCACAATGAGCAGTTCTTC
>NA|TRBV5-1|13|TRBJ2-5|many
CASSFGPLETQYF
TGCGCCAGCAGCTTCGGGCCCCTGGAGACCCAGTACTTC
>TRBD1|TRBV12-3/TRBV12-4|13|TRBJ1-3|many
CASEWTGVNTIYF
TGTGCCAGCGAATGGACAGGGGTAAACACCATATATTTT
>TRBD2|TRBV7-2|16|TRBJ2-3|many
CASSVMGLASTDTQYF
TGTGCCAGCAGCGTCATGGGACTAGCGAGCACAGATACGCAGTATTTT
>NA|TRBV5-1|14|TRBJ2-7|many
CASSWEGQNYEQYF
TGCGCCAGCAGCTGGGAGGGACAGAACTACGAGCAGTACTTC
>NA|TRBV10-1|14|TRBJ2-3|many
CASSESTRTDTQYF
TGCGCCAGCAGTGAGTCGACTCGCACAGATACGCAGTATTTT
>TRBD2|TRBV5-1|17|TRBJ2-7|many
CASSSRWTSGRVVEQYF
TGCGCCAGCAGCTCCCGTTGGACTAGCGGGAGAGTCGTCGAGCAGTACTTC
>NA|TRBV7-2|13|TRBJ1-5|many
CASSLERGGPQHF
TGTGCCAGCAGCTTAGAGAGGGGGGGGCCCCAGCATTTT
>NA|TRBV20-1|13|TRBJ1-2|few
CSARVGDGRGYTF
TGCAGTGCTAGAGTAGGGGACGGGAGGGGCTACACCTTC
>NA|TRBV9|16|TRBJ2-5|many
CASSKGGGSGPGTQYF
TGTGCCAGCAGCAAAGGGGGGGGGAGCGGTCCGGGGACCCAGTACTTC
>TRBD2|TRBV20-1|18|TRBJ2-7|many
CSARDLAGGVFPLDEQYF
TGCAGTGCTAGAGATCTAGCGGGAGGGGTCTTTCCCCTTGACGAGCAGTACTTC
>TRBD1|TRBV5-1|15|TRBJ1-1|many
CASSLMDRMNTEAFF
TGCGCCAGCAGCTTGATGGACAGGATGAACACTGAAGCTTTCTTT
>NA|TRBV3-1|15|TRBJ2-5|many
CASSHTGDYQETQYF
TGTGCCAGCAGTCATACTGGGGATTACCAAGAGACCCAGTACTTC
>TRBD1|TRBV7-9|18|TRBJ2-6|many
CASSFPGQGASGANVLTF
TGTGCCAGCAGCTTTCCGGGACAGGGGGCGTCTGGGGCCAACGTCCTGACTTTC